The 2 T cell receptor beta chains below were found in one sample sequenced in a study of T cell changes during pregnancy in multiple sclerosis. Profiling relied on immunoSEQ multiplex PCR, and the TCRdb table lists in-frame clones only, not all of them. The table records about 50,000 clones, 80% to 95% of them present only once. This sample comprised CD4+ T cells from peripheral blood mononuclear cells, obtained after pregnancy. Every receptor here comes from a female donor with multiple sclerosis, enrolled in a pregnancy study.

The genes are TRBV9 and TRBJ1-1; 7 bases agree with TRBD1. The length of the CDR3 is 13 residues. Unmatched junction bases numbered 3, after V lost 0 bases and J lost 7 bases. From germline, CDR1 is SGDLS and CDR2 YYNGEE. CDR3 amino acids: CASSVEAGGEAFF. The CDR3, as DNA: TGTGCCAGCAGCGTAGAGGCAGGGGGTGAAGCTTTCTTT.

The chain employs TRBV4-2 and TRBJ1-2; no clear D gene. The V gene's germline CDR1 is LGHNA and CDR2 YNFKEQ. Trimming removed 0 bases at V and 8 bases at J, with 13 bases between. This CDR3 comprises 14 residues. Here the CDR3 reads CASSQERGGSGYTF. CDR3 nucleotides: TGTGCCAGCAGCCAAGAAAGAGGCGGGTCCGGCTACACCTTC.